The clone carrying this T cell receptor beta chain was counted between two and nine times. The sample belongs to a study of CD8+CD57+ T cells in acquired aplastic anemia. Template material for TCR beta VDJ and CDR3 profiling consisted of genomic DNA. TCRdb independently ran MiXCR on the reads; one entry per CDR3 protein. This table holds approximately 380,000 distinct CDR3 sequences, roughly 64% found once. The V gene lost 4 bases and the J gene lost 4 bases, with 5 bases spanning the gap. Germline CDR1 is SEHNR and CDR2 is FQNEAQ (reference sequence). The CDR3 spans 12 residues. Sample: sorted CD4+, CD8+, or CD8+CD57+ T cells (not recorded which) from PBMCs. The receptor was derived from a human donor in good health, serving as a control. The V gene is TRBV7-9, the J gene TRBJ1-5, with D unresolved. In DNA form, the CDR3 reads TGTGCCAGCAGCTCCATGAATCAGCCCCAGCATTTT. Residues: CASSSMNQPQHF.